This T cell receptor (beta chain) was identified during a study of T cell changes during pregnancy in multiple sclerosis. Clones were sequenced by immunoSEQ multiplex PCR, and TCRdb holds only the in-frame ones, with some missing. In the table there are 65,000 to 75,000 clones, 85% to 95% of which are singletons. The CDR3 loop spans 17 amino acids. The V and J ends lost 10 bases and 0 bases respectively, with 22 bases between them. The germline V gene encodes CDR1 PRHDT and CDR2 FYEKMQ (reference sequence). V gene TRBV13 combines with J gene TRBJ2-1, with a weak D call TRBD2 (6 bases). The sequencing here drew on CD8+ T cells from peripheral blood mononuclear cells, taken in the third trimester of pregnancy. This sequence originates from a female donor in good health, enrolled as a control in a pregnancy study. CDR3 in DNA: TGTGCCACAGCCGGGGGTGACGCAGGTAGCTCCTACAATGAGCAGTTCTTC. As protein: CATAGGDAGSSYNEQFF.